This T cell receptor (beta chain) was recovered during a study of CD8 T cells in ankylosing spondylitis. Trimming stripped 2 bases from V and 2 bases from J, with 3 bases between. The CDR3 is made up of 12 amino acids. The germline V gene encodes CDR1 SQVTM and CDR2 ANQGSEA. Each CDR3 protein is one row after TCRdb ran MiXCR on the 5' RACE reads. Of 200,000 to 250,000 distinct CDR3 sequences listed, 8% to 9% are singletons. The sequencing input was blood, either unsorted or a sorted T cell fraction (not recorded which). The rearrangement uses TRBV29-1 and TRBJ2-2; D is undetermined. This clonotype was obtained from a female donor with ankylosing spondylitis or in good health (not recorded which). CDR3 sequence (DNA): TGCAGCGTTGAACACAACACCGGGGAGCTGTTTTTT. Its translation: CSVEHNTGELFF.